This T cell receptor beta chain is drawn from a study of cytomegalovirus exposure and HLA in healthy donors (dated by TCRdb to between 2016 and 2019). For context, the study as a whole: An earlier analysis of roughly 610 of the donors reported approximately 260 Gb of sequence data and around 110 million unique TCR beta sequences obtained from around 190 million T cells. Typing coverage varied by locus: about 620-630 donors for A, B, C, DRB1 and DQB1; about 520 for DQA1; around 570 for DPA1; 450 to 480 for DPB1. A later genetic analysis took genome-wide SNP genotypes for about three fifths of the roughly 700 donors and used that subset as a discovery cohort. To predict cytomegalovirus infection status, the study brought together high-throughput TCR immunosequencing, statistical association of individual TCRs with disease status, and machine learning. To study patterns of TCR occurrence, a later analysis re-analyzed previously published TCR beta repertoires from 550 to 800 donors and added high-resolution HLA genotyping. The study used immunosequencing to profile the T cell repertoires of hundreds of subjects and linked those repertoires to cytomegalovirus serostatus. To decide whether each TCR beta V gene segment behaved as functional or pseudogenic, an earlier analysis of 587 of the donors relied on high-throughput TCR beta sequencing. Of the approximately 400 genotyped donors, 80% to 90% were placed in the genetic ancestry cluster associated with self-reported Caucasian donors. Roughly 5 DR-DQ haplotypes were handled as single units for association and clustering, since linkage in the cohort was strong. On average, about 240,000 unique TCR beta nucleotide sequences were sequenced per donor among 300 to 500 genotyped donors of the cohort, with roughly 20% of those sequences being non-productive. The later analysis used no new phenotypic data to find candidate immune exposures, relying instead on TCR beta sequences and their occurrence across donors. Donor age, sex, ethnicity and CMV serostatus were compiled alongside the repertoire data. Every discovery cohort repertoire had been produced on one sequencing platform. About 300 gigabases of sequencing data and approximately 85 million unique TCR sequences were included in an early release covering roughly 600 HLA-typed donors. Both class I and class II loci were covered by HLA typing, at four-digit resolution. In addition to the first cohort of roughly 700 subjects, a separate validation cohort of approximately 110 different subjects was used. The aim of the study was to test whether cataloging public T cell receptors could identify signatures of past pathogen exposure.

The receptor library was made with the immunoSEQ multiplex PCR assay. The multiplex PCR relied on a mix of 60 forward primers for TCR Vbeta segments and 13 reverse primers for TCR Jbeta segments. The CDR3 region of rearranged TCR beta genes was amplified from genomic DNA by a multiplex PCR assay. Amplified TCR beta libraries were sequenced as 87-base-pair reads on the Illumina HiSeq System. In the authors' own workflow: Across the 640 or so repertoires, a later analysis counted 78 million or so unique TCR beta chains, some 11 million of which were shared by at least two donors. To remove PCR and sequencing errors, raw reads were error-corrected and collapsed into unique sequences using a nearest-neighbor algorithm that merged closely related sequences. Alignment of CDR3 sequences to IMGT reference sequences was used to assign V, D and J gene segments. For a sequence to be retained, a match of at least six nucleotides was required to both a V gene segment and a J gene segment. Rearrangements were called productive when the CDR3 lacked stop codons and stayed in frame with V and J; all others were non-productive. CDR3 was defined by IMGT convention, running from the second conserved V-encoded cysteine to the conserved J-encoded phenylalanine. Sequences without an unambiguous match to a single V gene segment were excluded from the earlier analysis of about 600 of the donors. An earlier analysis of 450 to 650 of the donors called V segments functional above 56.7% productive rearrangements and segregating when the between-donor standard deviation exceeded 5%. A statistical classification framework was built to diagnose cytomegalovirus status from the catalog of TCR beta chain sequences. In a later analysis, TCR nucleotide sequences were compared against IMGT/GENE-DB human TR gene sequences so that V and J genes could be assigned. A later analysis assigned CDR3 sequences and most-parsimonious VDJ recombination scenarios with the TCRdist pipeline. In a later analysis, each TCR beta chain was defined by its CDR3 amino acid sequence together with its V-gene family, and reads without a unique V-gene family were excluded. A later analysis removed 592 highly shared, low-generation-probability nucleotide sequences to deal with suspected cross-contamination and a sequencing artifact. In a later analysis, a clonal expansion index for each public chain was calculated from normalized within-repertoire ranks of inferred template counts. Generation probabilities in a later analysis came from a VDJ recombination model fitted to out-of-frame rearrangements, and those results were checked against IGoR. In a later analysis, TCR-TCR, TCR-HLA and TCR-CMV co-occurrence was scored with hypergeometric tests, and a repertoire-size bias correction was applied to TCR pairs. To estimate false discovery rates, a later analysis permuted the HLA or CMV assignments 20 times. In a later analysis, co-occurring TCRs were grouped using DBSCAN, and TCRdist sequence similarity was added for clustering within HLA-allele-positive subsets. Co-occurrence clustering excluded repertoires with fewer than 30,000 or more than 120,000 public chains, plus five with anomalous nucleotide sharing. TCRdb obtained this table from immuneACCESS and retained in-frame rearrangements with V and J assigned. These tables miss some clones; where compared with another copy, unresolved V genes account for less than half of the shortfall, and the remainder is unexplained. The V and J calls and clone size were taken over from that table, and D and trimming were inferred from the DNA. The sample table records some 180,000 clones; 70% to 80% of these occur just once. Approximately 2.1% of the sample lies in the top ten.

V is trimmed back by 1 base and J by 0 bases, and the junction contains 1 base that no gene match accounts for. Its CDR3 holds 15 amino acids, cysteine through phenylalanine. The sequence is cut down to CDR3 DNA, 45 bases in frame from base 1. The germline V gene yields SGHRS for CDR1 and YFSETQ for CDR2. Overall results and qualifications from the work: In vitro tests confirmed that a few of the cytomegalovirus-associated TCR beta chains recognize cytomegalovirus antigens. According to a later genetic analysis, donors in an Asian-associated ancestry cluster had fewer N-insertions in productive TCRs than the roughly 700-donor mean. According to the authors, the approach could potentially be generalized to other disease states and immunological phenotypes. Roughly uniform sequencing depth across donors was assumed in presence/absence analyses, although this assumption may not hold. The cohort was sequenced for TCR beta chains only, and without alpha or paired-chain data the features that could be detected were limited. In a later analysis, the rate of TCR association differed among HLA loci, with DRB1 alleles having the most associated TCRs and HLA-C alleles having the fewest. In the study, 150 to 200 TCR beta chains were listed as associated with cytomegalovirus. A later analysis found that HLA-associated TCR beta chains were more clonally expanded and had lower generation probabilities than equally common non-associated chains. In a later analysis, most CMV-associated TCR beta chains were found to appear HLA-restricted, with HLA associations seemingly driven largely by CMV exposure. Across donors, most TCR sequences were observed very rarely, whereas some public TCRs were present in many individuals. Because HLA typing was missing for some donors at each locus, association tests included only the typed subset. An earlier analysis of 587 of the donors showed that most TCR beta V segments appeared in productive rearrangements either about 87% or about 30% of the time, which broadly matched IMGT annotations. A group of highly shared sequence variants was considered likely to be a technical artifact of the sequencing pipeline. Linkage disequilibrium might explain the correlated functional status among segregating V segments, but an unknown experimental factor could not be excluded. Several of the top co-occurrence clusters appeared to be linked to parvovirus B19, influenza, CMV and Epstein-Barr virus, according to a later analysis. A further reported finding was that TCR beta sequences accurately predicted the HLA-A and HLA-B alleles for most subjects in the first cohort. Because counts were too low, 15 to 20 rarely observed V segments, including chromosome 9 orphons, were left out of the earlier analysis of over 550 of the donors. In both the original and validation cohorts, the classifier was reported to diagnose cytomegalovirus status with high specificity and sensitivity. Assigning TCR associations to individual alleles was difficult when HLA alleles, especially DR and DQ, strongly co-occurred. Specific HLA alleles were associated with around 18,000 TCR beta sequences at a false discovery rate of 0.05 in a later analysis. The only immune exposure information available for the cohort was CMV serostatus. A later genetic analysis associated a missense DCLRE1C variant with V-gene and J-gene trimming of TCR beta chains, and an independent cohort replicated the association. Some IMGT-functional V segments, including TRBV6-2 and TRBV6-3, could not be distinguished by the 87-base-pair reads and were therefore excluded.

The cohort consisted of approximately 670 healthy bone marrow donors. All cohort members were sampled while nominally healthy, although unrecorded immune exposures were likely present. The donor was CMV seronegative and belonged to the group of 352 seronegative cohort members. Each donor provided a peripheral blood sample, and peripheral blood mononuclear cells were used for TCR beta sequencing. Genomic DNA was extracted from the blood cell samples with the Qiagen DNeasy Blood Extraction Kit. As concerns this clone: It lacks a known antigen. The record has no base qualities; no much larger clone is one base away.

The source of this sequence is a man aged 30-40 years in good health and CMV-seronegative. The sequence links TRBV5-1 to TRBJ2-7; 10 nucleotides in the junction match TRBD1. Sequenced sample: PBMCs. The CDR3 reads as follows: CASSLRTGGSYEQYF. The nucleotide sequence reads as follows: TGCGCCAGCAGCTTGAGGACAGGGGGCTCCTACGAGCAGTACTTC.